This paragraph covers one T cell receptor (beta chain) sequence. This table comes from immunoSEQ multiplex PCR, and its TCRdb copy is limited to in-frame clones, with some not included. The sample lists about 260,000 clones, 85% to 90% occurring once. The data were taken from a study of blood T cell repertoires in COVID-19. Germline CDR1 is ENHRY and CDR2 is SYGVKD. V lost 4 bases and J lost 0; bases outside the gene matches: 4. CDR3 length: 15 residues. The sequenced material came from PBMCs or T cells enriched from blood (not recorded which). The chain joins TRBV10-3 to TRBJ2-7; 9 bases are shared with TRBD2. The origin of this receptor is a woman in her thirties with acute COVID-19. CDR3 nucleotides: TGTGCCATCAGTGTCGAGCGGGAGGACTCCTACGAGCAGTACTTC. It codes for CAISVEREDSYEQYF.